Sequencing of this T cell receptor (beta chain) was carried out in a study of blood T cell repertoires in COVID-19. Across the study: Sites in the United States, Italy and Spain provided acute and convalescent COVID-19 samples. The analysed material was cDNA or gDNA that came from T cells, B-cell-depleted T cells, or PBMCs.

As handled by the study authors: Estimation of nucleated cell counts relied on the amplification of reference gene primers. TCRdb keeps only in-frame clones here, not all; method: immunoSEQ multiplex PCR. V and J calls and clone size are those listed in that table; D and trimming were worked out from the DNA. In the table there are nearly 300,000 clones, approximately 88% of which are singletons. V trimming: 3 bases; J trimming: 1 base; junction bases outside the gene matches: 10. Per germline, CDR1 DFQATT and CDR2 SNEGSKA (reference sequence). The CDR3 sequence is 16 residues long. This clone was counted only a few times.

The receptor was isolated from a woman in her twenties or thirties who had recovered from COVID-19. This chain links TRBV20-1 with TRBJ2-7, with TRBD1 identical over 9 bases. Input material: peripheral blood. The DNA for the CDR3 is TGCAGTGCTAGTGGAACCGGGACAGGGAGTTCCTACGAGCAGTACTTC. Its translation is CSASGTGTGSSYEQYF.